The 15 T cell receptor beta chains reported below all come from one sample, sequenced in a study of CD8+ T cells in alopecia areata. Reverse transcription of extracted RNA yielded cDNA, which provided the sequencing template. Here immunoSEQ multiplex PCR was the method, and the copy in TCRdb shows in-frame clones only, minus some. The data show approximately 300,000 clones, with none appearing a single time. CD4, CD8alpha, NKG2D, NKG2ACE and other markers guided sorting of pooled cutaneous lymph node cells. The sample comprised CD4+ T cells sorted from a lymph node. The receptors originated from a C3H/HeJ mouse with alopecia areata. Strain haplotype at MHC: H2-k.

A word on this clone: The gene names given are mouse names. Other DNA sequences in this specimen translate into the identical CDR3. The sequenced part of the CDR3 DNA is TGTGCCAGCAGTGATGCGCCCAGTGCAAACTCC. As protein: CASSDAPSANS. The whole CDR3 protein is CASSDAPSANSDYTF. The chain combines TRBV13-1 with TRBJ1-2; D is undetermined. The read finishes 4 residues shy of the CDR3 end, and the germline J gene is used to complete it. This CDR3 contains 15 residues. Germline CDR1 reads NSHNY; CDR2 reads SYGAGN. The V end was cut by 0 bases, the J end by 0 bases, with 9 bases between.

Turning to this clone: Genes here carry mouse names. The read comes to an end 4 residues before the CDR3 does, leaving the germline J gene to fill in the end. This chain uses TRBV13-1 with TRBJ1-2; 9 bases line up with TRBD1. Germline V gene lookup returns CDR1 NSHNY and CDR2 SYGAGN. V gave up 3 bases and J gave up 3 bases; unmatched junction bases: 6. The CDR3 extends over 15 amino acids. CDR3 DNA, as far as it was read: TGTGCCAGCAGTGTCGGGACAGGGAGGGACTCC. It yields the protein CASSVGTGRDS. From start to end, the CDR3 is CASSVGTGRDSDYTF.

This clone showed up just a few times. Gene labels here are mouse ones. The read is 4 residues too short to cover the CDR3 end, so that end is filled in from the germline J gene. The chain joins TRBV17 to TRBJ2-7, with 8 bases lining up with TRBD2. The length of the CDR3 is 13 residues. The V gene's germline CDR1 is MNHDT and CDR2 YYDKIL. CDR3 residues: CASSSGGEYEQYF. The DNA read from the CDR3 is TGTGCTAGCAGTAGTGGGGGGGAATAT.

This clone was observed a few times. Germline and genes here are mouse. The CDR3 is cut off 4 residues early in the read; its end comes from the germline J gene. The chain couples TRBV31 to TRBJ1-2; D unresolved. CDR3 length: 13 amino acids. The V gene lost 0 bases and the J gene lost 0 bases, with 5 bases spanning the gap. The germline CDR1 and CDR2 sequences are GKSSPN and SITVG. CDR3: CAWSLQSNSDYTF. CDR3 bases read: TGTGCCTGGAGTCTCCAGTCAAACTCC. Combining the CDR3 with reference TRBV31 and TRBJ1-2 gives the whole variable domain AQTIHQWPVAEIKAVGSPLSLGCTIKGKSSPNLYWYWQATGGTLQQLFYSITVGQVESVVQLNLSASRPKDDQFILSTEKLLLSHSGFYLCAWSLQSNSDYTFGSGTRLLVI.

A few counts support this clone. Gene names and germline match the mouse. The read ends 4 residues shy of where the CDR3 ends; the end is completed using the germline J gene. This chain connects TRBV29 to TRBJ2-4; 10 bases are a match to TRBD1. V trimming: 3 bases; J trimming: 0 bases; junction bases outside the gene matches: 3. Germline V CDR1 and CDR2: MSHET, SYDVDS. This CDR3 is 16 amino acids long. Incomplete CDR3 DNA: TGTGCTAGCAGTTTGGGGACAGGGGATAGTCAAAAC. It encodes CASSLGTGDSQN. The whole CDR3 region reads CASSLGTGDSQNTLYF.

This clone has just a few counts. Germline and genes: mouse. Read data end 4 residues before the CDR3 end; the end is taken from the germline J gene. Distinct nucleotide sequences in the sample also encode this CDR3. The V and J genes are TRBV13-1 and TRBJ2-3; TRBD2 might be the D (8 bases). The CDR3 length is 16 residues. The V end was cut by 0 bases, the J end by 1 base, with 12 bases between. The germline CDR1 and CDR2 sequences are NSHNY and SYGAGN. CDR3 bases read: TGTGCCAGCAGTGATGCAGGGGGGGGCGGTGCAGAA. Residues: CASSDAGGGGAE. In full, the CDR3 reads CASSDAGGGGAETLYF.

About this clone: These gene names are mouse names. The read comes to an end 4 residues before the CDR3 does, leaving the germline J gene to fill in the end. The chain joins TRBV31 to TRBJ1-2; TRBD1 matches at 7 bases. CDR3 length equals 15 residues. In germline, CDR1 is GKSSPN, CDR2 SITVG. After removal of 1 base from V and 0 bases from J, the junction contained 5 bases not matched to a gene. The DNA read from the CDR3 is TGTGCCTGGAGTCGCGGGACAGCAGCAAACTCC. Its translation is CAWSRGTAANS. The full-length CDR3 reads as CAWSRGTAANSDYTF.

This clone turned up a few times. All gene names here are mouse names. The CDR3 end falls 4 residues outside the read, so it is completed with the germline J gene. This chain uses TRBV17 with TRBJ2-2; a possible D gene is TRBD2 (6 bases). The CDR3 has 15 residues. Germline CDR1 MNHDT, CDR2 YYDKIL. Trimming removed 0 bases from V and 4 bases from J, with 9 bases in between. The chain's CDR3 is CASSRDWGTTGQLYF. The part of the CDR3 DNA that was read is TGTGCTAGCAGTAGAGATTGGGGGACCACCGGG.

This clone was seen a handful of times. Here the gene names and germline are mouse. The sample holds other DNA sequences that translate to the same CDR3. The sequenced CDR3 bases are TGTGCCAGCAGTGAAACAATTGCAAACACA. Protein product: CASSETIANT. The whole CDR3 region reads CASSETIANTEVFF. V and J are TRBV13-1 and TRBJ1-1, with D hard to call. The read gets to within 4 residues of the CDR3 end, and the germline J gene fills in the rest. Germline loops: CDR1 NSHNY, CDR2 SYGAGN. The V end lost 2 bases, the J end lost 0 bases, and 8 bases lay between the germline ends. CDR3 length: 14 residues.

This clone was counted only a few times. Mouse germline and gene names are used. The read gets to within 4 residues of the CDR3 end, and the germline J gene fills in the rest. J is TRBJ2-5 and V is TRBV13-3, with D possibly matching TRBD1 (6 bases). There are 15 residues in the CDR3. The V end was cut by 5 bases, the J end by 1 base, with 14 bases between. CDR1 is NNHDY, CDR2 SYVADS, per germline. The CDR3 loop is CASRNSRGDQDTQYF. The sequenced part of the CDR3 DNA is TGTGCCAGCAGAAATAGCAGGGGAGACCAAGAC.

This clone was seen a few times. Gene names follow the mouse nomenclature. The CDR3 end is not reached by the read, which stops 4 residues before it; the germline J gene fills it in. The gene calls are TRBV17 and TRBJ2-1; 8 bases match TRBD2. The germline CDR1 and CDR2 sequences are MNHDT and YYDKIL. The V and J ends lost 0 bases and 3 bases, in that order; junction bases with no gene match: 4. The CDR3 has 16 amino acids. The CDR3 loop is CASSRDQTGGYAEQFF. The CDR3 bases that were read are TGTGCTAGCAGTAGAGATCAAACTGGGGGCTATGCT.

In this sample, this clone turned up a few times. The gene symbols are mouse symbols. Read coverage stops 4 residues before the CDR3 terminus; the germline J gene supplies the remainder. Other DNA sequences in the same sample also yield this CDR3. V usage is TRBV1 and J usage is TRBJ2-7, with 10 bases aligning to TRBD2. Per the germline V gene, CDR1 is NSQYPW and CDR2 is LRSPGD (reference sequence). The CDR3 contains 15 residues. Unmatched junction bases numbered 1, after V lost 0 bases and J lost 2 bases. CDR3 region: CTCSADGTGAYEQYF. The part of the CDR3 DNA that was read is TGCACCTGCAGTGCAGATGGGACTGGGGCCTAT.

About this clone: The genes are named according to mouse. With the read ending 4 residues before the CDR3 end, the germline J gene is used to fill in that end. The genes are TRBV17 and TRBJ2-5; 9 nucleotides agree with TRBD2. V trimming: 1 base; J trimming: 0 bases; junction bases outside the gene matches: 5. Germline V gene data show CDR1 as MNHDT and CDR2 as YYDKIL. The CDR3 spans 17 residues. CDR3 in amino acids: CASSRGPGGVNQDTQYF. Partial CDR3 DNA: TGTGCTAGCAGTAGAGGCCCTGGGGGGGTTAACCAAGAC. Variable domain in full (rest from reference TRBV17 and TRBJ2-5): DTTVKQNPRYKLARVGKPVNLICSQTMNHDTMYWYQKKPNQAPKLLLFYYDKILNREADTFEKFQSSRPNNSFCSLYIGSAGLEYSAMYLCASSRGPGGVNQDTQYFGPGTRLLVL.

There are a few counts of this clone. The germline and genes are mouse ones. Coverage ceases 4 residues before the CDR3 finishes, and the germline J gene fills in the end. The same CDR3 can be traced to other DNA sequences in this sample. J is TRBJ2-7 and V is TRBV5, with a possible D match to TRBD1 (5 bases). The length of the CDR3 is 12 residues. CDR1 and CDR2 from the germline V gene are LGHNA and YNLKQL (reference sequence). CDR3 DNA (partial): TGTGCCAGCAGCCCCCGACAGTAT. Protein product: CASSPRQY. The full-length CDR3 reads as CASSPRQYEQYF.

This clone turned up a few times. Gene names and germline refer to mouse. The CDR3 extends 4 residues past the end of the read, so its final part is completed from the germline J gene. J is TRBJ2-4 and V is TRBV19, with 7 positions matching TRBD1. Germline assignment: CDR1 FNHDT and CDR2 SITEND (reference sequence). The CDR3 runs 13 residues. The CDR3 loop reads CASSPGTENTLYF. Partial CDR3 DNA: TGTGCCAGCAGTCCCGGGACAGAAAAC.